These 32 T cell receptor beta chains originate from one sample sequenced in a study of blood T cell repertoires in COVID-19. TCRdb's copy holds only in-frame clones and misses some; the assay was immunoSEQ multiplex PCR. The table includes approximately 260,000 clones, roughly 89% detected once. Sample: peripheral blood. The receptors here all came from a man in his fifties with acute or convalescent COVID-19.

The chain recombines TRBV5-1 with TRBJ2-7; TRBD2 is a possible D gene (5 bases). The CDR3 length is 12 residues. Germline CDR1 and CDR2: SGHRS and YFSETQ. The germline V and J ends were trimmed by 4 bases and 6 bases, with 11 bases remaining between them. CDR3 amino acids: CASSRTRGEQYF. In DNA form, the CDR3 reads TGCGCCAGCAGCCGGACCCGGGGCGAGCAGTACTTC.

The rearrangement joins TRBV11-1 to TRBJ1-1; the D gene is possibly TRBD1 (5 bases). Trimming took 0 bases from V and 4 from J, leaving 6 bases between them. CDR3 size: 13 residues. Germline V gene data show CDR1 as SGHAT and CDR2 as FQDESV (reference sequence). Written as DNA, the CDR3 is TGTGCCAGCAGCTTAGCGGGGGGCACTGAAGCTTTCTTT. Amino acids: CASSLAGGTEAFF. The full variable domain, completed using reference TRBV11-1 and TRBJ1-1, is EAEVAQSPRYKITEKSQAVAFWCDPISGHATLYWYRQILGQGPELLVQFQDESVVDDSQLPKDRFSAERLKGVDSTLKIQPAELGDSAMYLCASSLAGGTEAFFGQGTRLTVV.

V usage is TRBV15 and J usage is TRBJ2-5, with D perhaps TRBD1 (6 bases). Germline CDR1 reads LNHNV; CDR2 reads YYDKDF (reference sequence). With 4 bases removed from V and 5 bases from J, the gap between germline ends came to 20 bases. The CDR3 runs 16 residues. The CDR3 DNA reads as TGTGCCACCAGCACACAGGGAGTGTATAAGATGGAGACCCAGTACTTC. Translating it yields CATSTQGVYKMETQYF.

The V and J genes are TRBV19 and TRBJ1-1, with 9 bases matching TRBD1. The junction had 5 bases not matched to a gene; V was cut back by 5 bases and J by 1 base. Germline V lookup: CDR1 LNHDA, CDR2 SQIVND (reference sequence). The CDR3 runs 15 residues. The CDR3 coding sequence is TGTGCCAGTAGTCGCCTGACAGGGGGGAACACTGAAGCTTTCTTT. This translates into CASSRLTGGNTEAFF.

This clone was detected once. This sequence joins TRBV7-2 and TRBJ1-1; D is ambiguous. Trimming cost V 5 bases and J 0 bases, with 10 bases left between them. The CDR3 loop spans 14 amino acids. The germline V gene has CDR1 SGHTA and CDR2 FQGNSA. CDR3 bases: TGTGCCAGCAGCCCGGACTGGGTGAACACTGAAGCTTTCTTT. Protein: CASSPDWVNTEAFF.

This clone occurred once. This sequence joins TRBV5-1 and TRBJ2-7; TRBD2 agrees at 12 bases. CDR3 length: 15 residues. CDR1 is SGHRS, CDR2 YFSETQ, per germline. J gave up 4 bases and V 4 bases, and 6 bases lay outside the gene matches. The chain's CDR3 is CASSPRLAGDYEQYF. DNA of the CDR3: TGCGCCAGCAGCCCCCGACTAGCGGGGGATTACGAGCAGTACTTC.

The J gene is TRBJ1-1, the V gene TRBV12-5; 7 nucleotides match TRBD1. V gave up 7 bases and J gave up 4 bases; unmatched junction bases: 9. CDR1 is LGHNT, CDR2 FRNRAP, per germline. The CDR3 is made up of 14 amino acids. CDR3 amino acids: CASDGRQGSTEAFF. CDR3 nucleotides: TGTGCTAGTGACGGGAGACAGGGAAGCACTGAAGCTTTCTTT.

The chain carries TRBV6-1 and TRBJ1-2, with D unresolved. The CDR3 is 13 amino acids. Looked up from germline, CDR1 is MNHNS and CDR2 is SASEGT. The ends were cut back, 6 bases at V and 4 bases at J, with 12 bases in the middle. The CDR3 region has the DNA TGTGCCAGCAGCCCTTTGGAGGGCTATGGCTACACCTTC. Its translation is CASSPLEGYGYTF.

The chain has TRBV27 and TRBJ2-3; TRBD2 agrees at 7 bases. The CDR3 contains 16 residues. Germline values: CDR1 MNHEY, CDR2 SMNVEV (reference sequence). The V segment lost 5 bases and the J segment 1 base; nucleotides outside the gene matches: 9. CDR3 DNA sequence: TGTGCCAGCAGTCCGTCCCTGGCGGGGGGCACAGATACGCAGTATTTT. This encodes CASSPSLAGGTDTQYF.

The chain has TRBV11-2 and TRBJ1-1, with D possibly being TRBD1 (5 bases). Germline V lookup: CDR1 SGHAT, CDR2 FQNNGV. The CDR3 extends over 16 amino acids. Between the trimmed V and J ends, which lost 5 bases and 1 base, there was a span of 17 bases. CDR3 in amino acids: CASSQGTGAQNTEAFF. CDR3 DNA: TGTGCCAGCAGCCAAGGTACAGGCGCCCAGAACACTGAAGCTTTCTTT.

The chain recombines TRBV9 with TRBJ1-2; D remains unclear. This CDR3 contains 15 residues. Germline lookup yields CDR1 SGDLS and CDR2 YYNGEE. Trimming took 0 bases from V and 6 from J, leaving 15 bases between them. The CDR3 protein is CASSVVRPGPDGYTF. CDR3 sequence (DNA): TGTGCCAGCAGCGTAGTGCGACCAGGCCCCGATGGCTACACCTTC.

The gene calls are TRBV7-2 and TRBJ2-7; D may be TRBD1 (6 bases). Trimming removed 2 bases from V and 4 bases from J, with 12 bases in between. The length of the CDR3 is 14 residues. Germline loops: CDR1 SGHTA, CDR2 FQGNSA. The CDR3 sequence is CASSLSRGGYEQYF. CDR3 DNA sequence: TGTGCCAGCAGCTTATCCAGGGGCGGGTACGAGCAGTACTTC.

J is TRBJ2-1 and V is TRBV5-1; 8 bases are a match to TRBD2. The CDR3 is 16 amino acids. From germline, CDR1 is SGHRS and CDR2 YFSETQ. V shed 1 base, J shed 7 bases, and the junction held 10 bases outside the gene matches. The CDR3 reads CASSLSGGGMGNEQFF. For the CDR3, the DNA is TGCGCCAGCAGCTTGTCTGGCGGGGGGATGGGGAATGAGCAGTTCTTC.

This clone has a handful of counts. This sequence joins TRBV13 and TRBJ1-3; D is undetermined. CDR3 length equals 14 residues. Trimming pared 3 bases from V and 0 bases from J, leaving 6 bases between. The germline gives CDR1 PRHDT, CDR2 FYEKMQ (reference sequence). The CDR3 sequence: CASSFAVSGNTIYF. In nucleotides, the CDR3 is TGTGCCAGCAGCTTCGCAGTCTCTGGAAACACCATATATTTT.

The J gene is TRBJ2-7, the V gene TRBV9, with a weak D call TRBD1 (6 bases). The V and J ends lost 4 bases and 0 bases respectively, with 14 bases between them. Germline V gene lookup returns CDR1 SGDLS and CDR2 YYNGEE. CDR3 size: 15 residues. The CDR3 nucleotides are TGTGCCAGCAGCAACGGACAGTCAAGCTCCTACGAGCAGTACTTC. It codes for CASSNGQSSSYEQYF.

The V call is TRBV5-1, the J call TRBJ1-1, with 7 bases that match TRBD1. Trimming at V came to 3 bases and at J to 3 bases, leaving 8 bases not matched to a gene. Looked up from germline, CDR1 is SGHRS and CDR2 is YFSETQ. This CDR3 region has 15 residues. CDR3 residues: CASSSMPTGDTEAFF. DNA of the CDR3: TGCGCCAGCAGCTCGATGCCTACAGGGGACACTGAAGCTTTCTTT. Full variable domain (missing parts from reference TRBV5-1 and TRBJ1-1): KAGVTQTPRYLIKTRGQQVTLSCSPISGHRSVSWYQQTPGQGLQFLFEYFSETQRNKGNFPGRFSGRQFSNSRSEMNVSTLELGDSALYLCASSSMPTGDTEAFFGQGTRLTVV.

V and J are TRBV9 and TRBJ1-2; TRBD1 matches 7 bases. The V gene's germline CDR1 is SGDLS and CDR2 YYNGEE. The V segment lost 3 bases and the J segment 8 bases; nucleotides outside the gene matches: 10. The CDR3 is 14 amino acids. CDR3 sequence (DNA): TGTGCCAGCAGCGCATCAGGGGGTAGGGGCGGCTACACCTTC. Translated: CASSASGGRGGYTF.

This clone is a singleton in its sample. The V gene is TRBV5-4, the J gene TRBJ1-1; no firm D call. This CDR3 has 14 residues. The ends were cut back, 4 bases at V and 1 base at J, with 11 bases in the middle. From germline, CDR1 is SGHNT and CDR2 YYREEE (reference sequence). The CDR3 sequence is CASSLVTANTEAFF. In nucleotides, the CDR3 is TGTGCCAGCAGCCTTGTTACAGCGAACACTGAAGCTTTCTTT.

The chain has TRBV7-9 and TRBJ1-5, with 8 bases fitting TRBD1. CDR1 is SEHNR, CDR2 FQNEAQ, per germline (reference sequence). The trim removed 1 base at V and 4 bases at J, leaving 6 bases unmatched. The CDR3 totals 16 residues. CDR3 residues: CASSLEQGVGNQPQHF. As DNA, the CDR3 is TGTGCCAGCAGCTTAGAACAGGGGGTGGGGAATCAGCCCCAGCATTTT.

The chain employs TRBV11-3 and TRBJ1-3; 11 bases line up with TRBD1. CDR1 and CDR2 from the germline V gene are SGHNT and YENEEA. V lost 5 bases and J lost 4; bases outside the gene matches: 7. This CDR3 is built from 16 residues. The CDR3 loop is CASSPGQGAPGNTIYF. The CDR3 DNA is TGTGCCAGCAGCCCAGGACAGGGGGCGCCGGGAAACACCATATATTTT.

J is TRBJ2-2 and V is TRBV18, with D unresolved. The CDR3 spans 14 residues. CDR1 KGHSH and CDR2 LQKENI come from the germline V gene. V dropped 4 bases and J dropped 0 bases, with 6 bases sitting between them. CDR3 in DNA: TGTGCCAGCTCACAGCCATCGAACACCGGGGAGCTGTTTTTT. This sequence encodes CASSQPSNTGELFF.

CDR3 in DNA: TGTGCCAGCAGCCGAAGCGGGGGGCCGAGCACAGATACGCAGTATTTT. Its translation is CASSRSGGPSTDTQYF. V and J are TRBV5-8 and TRBJ2-3; TRBD2 agrees at 9 bases. The CDR3 runs 16 residues. Germline V gives CDR1 SGHTS, CDR2 YDEGEE. The V and J ends lost 4 bases and 0 bases, in that order; junction bases with no gene match: 6.

The V and J genes are TRBV4-1 and TRBJ2-2; TRBD2 might be the D (7 bases). With 0 bases removed from V and 5 bases from J, the gap between germline ends came to 13 bases. Germline CDR1 reads MGHRA; CDR2 reads YSYEKL. This CDR3 comprises 16 residues. The CDR3 loop reads CASSQDRGAATGELFF. The CDR3 DNA reads as TGCGCCAGCAGCCAAGACCGGGGGGCCGCAACCGGGGAGCTGTTTTTT.

The chain employs TRBV10-1 and TRBJ2-3; 10 nucleotides align to TRBD1. Germline CDR1 and CDR2: WNHNN and SYGVQD (reference sequence). CDR3 length: 16 residues. V shed 2 bases and J 4 bases; nucleotides not matched to a gene: 6. The DNA of the CDR3 is TGCGCCAGCAGTGAGACGACAGGGGGCGACTCAGATACGCAGTATTTT. It encodes CASSETTGGDSDTQYF.

The chain has TRBV18 and TRBJ2-3; no clear D gene. Germline-derived CDR1 and CDR2 are KGHSH and LQKENI. Deletions cut 0 bases from V and 8 bases from J, with 12 bases between. The CDR3 loop spans 14 amino acids. The CDR3, as DNA: TGTGCCAGCTCACCACCCGCGGCTGCAGTTACGCAGTATTTT. Its translation is CASSPPAAAVTQYF.

This chain links TRBV2 with TRBJ1-5; TRBD1 aligns across 7 bases. Germline V gene lookup returns CDR1 SNHLY and CDR2 FYNNEI. The J segment lost 7 bases and the V segment lost 6 bases, leaving 12 bases of the junction unmatched. The CDR3 is 15 amino acids. For the CDR3, the DNA is TGTGCCAGCAGGCGACAGGGACGTGTTAGGCAGCCCCAGCATTTT. This codes for CASRRQGRVRQPQHF.

The CDR3, as DNA: TGTGCCAGCAGCCAACCCCCTCGGGGGGGCGGGGAGACCCAGTACTTC. This sequence encodes CASSQPPRGGGETQYF. This chain joins TRBV14 and TRBJ2-5, with 8 bases aligning to TRBD2. The CDR3 spans 16 residues. V dropped 2 bases and J dropped 5; count of bases not matched to a gene: 10. CDR1 is SGHDN, CDR2 FVKESK, per germline.

The DNA for the CDR3 is TGTGCCAGTACCACCGGGACAGGGGCCTTCTATGGCTACACCTTC. Translation: CASTTGTGAFYGYTF. J is TRBJ1-2 and V is TRBV19; 10 nucleotides match TRBD1. Germline CDR1 and CDR2: LNHDA and SQIVND (reference sequence). The CDR3 is 15 residues long. With V trimmed by 7 bases and J by 4 bases, 9 bases remained unmatched.

The chain joins TRBV3-1 (or the pseudogene TRBV3-2) to TRBJ2-5; 13 bases are shared with TRBD2. With V trimmed by 4 bases and J by 5 bases, 10 bases remained unmatched. The V gene's germline CDR1 is LGHDT and CDR2 YNNKEL (reference sequence). This CDR3 spans 17 amino acids. CDR3: CASSPGRTSGGEETQYF. In nucleotides, the CDR3 is TGTGCCAGCAGCCCGGGGAGGACTAGCGGGGGTGAGGAGACCCAGTACTTC.

The V and J genes are TRBV7-9 and TRBJ2-2, with D unclear. This CDR3 contains 15 residues. Deletions cut 5 bases from V and 2 bases from J, with 12 bases between. CDR1 and CDR2 from the germline V gene are SEHNR and FQNEAQ (reference sequence). Here the CDR3 reads CASSQNRGNTGELFF. The CDR3 DNA sequence: TGTGCCAGCAGCCAAAACCGCGGAAACACCGGGGAGCTGTTTTTT.

The J gene is TRBJ1-5, the V gene TRBV19, with unresolved D. V gave up 0 bases and J gave up 11 bases, with 11 bases separating them. In germline, CDR1 is LNHDA, CDR2 SQIVND (reference sequence). This CDR3 region has 13 residues. CDR3 region: CASSIDRRRAQHF. The CDR3 bases are TGTGCCAGTAGTATAGATCGGAGGAGGGCCCAGCATTTT.

This chain uses TRBV6-4 with TRBJ1-6; possibly TRBD1 for D (6 bases). Per the germline V gene, CDR1 is MRHNA and CDR2 is SNTAGT. CDR3 size: 14 residues. V dropped 1 base and J dropped 7 bases, with 8 bases sitting between them. For the CDR3, the DNA is TGTGCCAGCAGTGACTTTCAGGGGAATTCACCCCTCCACTTT. Its translation: CASSDFQGNSPLHF.